This T cell receptor beta chain was sequenced in a study of spatial heterogeneity in lung cancer. At the level of the study: Alpha-chain sequences were consistently detected in smaller numbers than beta-chain sequences.

TCRdb recomputed calls from the 5' RACE reads with MiXCR, one row per CDR3 protein. The table has about 9,800 distinct CDR3 sequences, roughly 54% seen once. Study results and caveats: There was tracking of ubiquitous and regional nonsynonymous mutations by the respective counts of ubiquitous and regional expanded TCRs. For expanded intratumoral alpha and beta TCRs, counts tracked tumor mutation counts.

Specified time point: sample taken at primary tumor resection. Material for sequencing was whole RNA from tumor, nontumor lung or frozen PBMC, left unsorted. In regard to this clonotype: Its target is unknown.

The CDR3 runs to 15 residues. V dropped 0 bases and J dropped 7; count of bases not matched to a gene: 7. Looked up from germline, CDR1 is SGDLS and CDR2 is YYNGEE. The J gene is TRBJ1-1, the V gene TRBV9; the match to TRBD1 covers 9 bases. This TCR was recovered from a female donor with early-stage non-small cell lung cancer. Here the sequenced sample was lung tumor tissue, taken at surgery. CDR3 coding DNA: TGTGCCAGCAGCGTAGGATATACAGGGGGCGGTGAAGCTTTCTTT. It yields the protein CASSVGYTGGGEAFF.